A single sample gave rise to the 8 T cell receptor beta chains below, sequenced in a study of T-cell memory formation after mild COVID-19. MiXCR, run by TCRdb on the 5' RACE reads, gives a single entry per CDR3 protein. Here the sample spans approximately 340,000 distinct CDR3 sequences, about a sixth being singletons. The sample consisted of PBMCs or a T cell subset sorted from them (not recorded which). These receptors were obtained from a man aged 18 to 35 who had mild COVID-19 (a few samples of this study predate the infection). Cell type and time point are not known.

The chain is built from TRBV12-3 or TRBV12-4 and TRBJ2-1, with TRBD2 matching over 10 bases. The CDR3 extends over 15 amino acids. The V and J ends lost 5 bases and 3 bases, in that order; junction bases with no gene match: 4. The DNA for the CDR3 is TGTGCCAGCAGTAGACTAGCGGGCTACTACAATGAGCAGTTCTTC. Its translation: CASSRLAGYYNEQFF.

This clonotype was seen a handful of times. The chain couples TRBV14 to TRBJ2-6; D not certain. The V and J ends lost 4 bases and 0 bases respectively, with 7 bases between them. There are 15 residues in the CDR3. Germline V gene data show CDR1 as SGHDN and CDR2 as FVKESK. CDR3 protein: CASSRQFSGANVLTF. CDR3 bases: TGTGCCAGCAGCCGGCAGTTCTCTGGGGCCAACGTCCTGACTTTC.

This clonotype has just a few counts. This chain uses TRBV12-3 or TRBV12-4 with TRBJ1-2; TRBD1 is a possible D gene (5 bases). CDR3 length: 17 residues. V shed 4 bases and J shed 4 bases, with 22 bases lying between them. In DNA form, the CDR3 reads TGTGCCAGCAGTTCCCGTAGGGGCTTACGAACAAGCTATGGCTACACCTTC. The encoded protein is CASSSRRGLRTSYGYTF.

The CDR3 nucleotides are TGTGCCAGCAGCTTAGGGGGGGCCACCTCCTACAATGAGCAGTTCTTC. Its protein is CASSLGGATSYNEQFF. The rearrangement joins TRBV7-2 to TRBJ2-1; D could derive from TRBD1 or TRBD2 (6 bases each). The CDR3 runs 16 residues. V was trimmed by 1 base and J by 0 bases, leaving 10 bases between them. Germline CDR1 SGHTA, CDR2 FQGNSA.

The CDR3 here is CASSYLGQGAGNTIYF. CDR3 sequence (DNA): TGTGCCAGCAGTTACTTGGGACAGGGGGCTGGAAACACCATATATTTT. J is TRBJ1-3 and V is TRBV6-5; TRBD1 matches at 11 bases. V shed 1 base, J shed 2 bases, and the junction held 1 base outside the gene matches. The CDR3 consists of 16 residues. Per the germline V gene, CDR1 is MNHEY and CDR2 is SVGAGI.

In the case of this clonotype: Sequence at one end of the junction differs from germline and may be a read error. The chain couples TRBV5-1 to TRBJ2-1; 8 bases align to TRBD2. The CDR3 covers 15 residues. Germline values: CDR1 SGHRS, CDR2 YFSETQ. DNA of the CDR3: TGCGCCAGCAGCTGGAGCGGGGGATCCTACAATGAGAAGTTCTTC. It codes for CASSWSGGSYNEKFF.

This clonotype was found a few times. The chain has TRBV7-2 and TRBJ1-2; 8 bases agree with TRBD1. The length of the CDR3 is 15 residues. The junction had 6 bases not matched to a gene; V was cut back by 0 bases and J by 6 bases. Germline V lookup: CDR1 SGHTA, CDR2 FQGNSA. CDR3 nucleotides: TGTGCCAGCAGCTTAGCGGGGCAGGGGGCGGATGGCTACACCTTC. Its protein product is CASSLAGQGADGYTF.

The chain is built from TRBV6-2 or TRBV6-3 and TRBJ1-4, with TRBD1 as a possible D gene (5 bases). Germline CDR1 is MNHEY and CDR2 is SVGEGT. Between the trimmed V and J ends, which lost 2 bases and 12 bases, there was a span of 13 bases. The CDR3 has 13 residues. The CDR3 nucleotides read TGTGCCAGCAGTTACGTGGCGACAGAACAACTGTTTTTT. Amino acid sequence: CASSYVATEQLFF.